This T cell receptor beta chain was identified during a study of T cells in women clearing cervical HPV infection. The CDR3 spans 15 residues. Germline CDR1 LNHDA, CDR2 SQIVND (reference sequence). V lost 3 bases to trimming and J lost 4 bases, with 15 bases between them. Measured with immunoSEQ multiplex PCR; TCRdb has only the in-frame clones, and not every one. Here the sample table reports over 45,000 clones. Regarding this clone: The read stops 3 residues short of the end of the CDR3; the missing end is completed from the germline J gene.

This chain joins TRBV19 and TRBJ1-1; D not resolved. The specimen was blood buffy coat. This clonotype was obtained from a woman between 18 and 70 years old with a cervical HPV16 infection that either progressed to CIN3+ or cleared (not recorded which). CDR3 DNA, as far as it was read: TGTGCCAGTAGTATGACGGGGTTTTCAGGCACTGAA. Its protein is CASSMTGFSGTE. The entire CDR3 is CASSMTGFSGTEAFF.